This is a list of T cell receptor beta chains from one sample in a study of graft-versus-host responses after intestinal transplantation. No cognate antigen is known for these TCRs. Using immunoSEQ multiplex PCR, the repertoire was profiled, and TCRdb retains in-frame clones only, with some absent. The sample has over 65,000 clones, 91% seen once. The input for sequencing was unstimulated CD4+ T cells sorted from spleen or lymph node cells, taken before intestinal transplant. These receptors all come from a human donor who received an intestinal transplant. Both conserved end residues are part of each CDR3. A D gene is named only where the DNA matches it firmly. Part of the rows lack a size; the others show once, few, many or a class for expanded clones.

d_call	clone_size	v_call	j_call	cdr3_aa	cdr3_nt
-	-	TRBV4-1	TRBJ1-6	CASSQAGGAVDYNSPLHF	TGCGCCAGCAGCCAAGCAGGAGGGGCAGTAGATTATAATTCACCCCTCCACTTT
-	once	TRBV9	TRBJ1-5	CASSVGAGDQPQHF	TGTGCCAGCAGCGTAGGGGCAGGGGATCAGCCCCAGCATTTT
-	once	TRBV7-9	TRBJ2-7	CASSLVDSSYEQYF	TGTGCCAGCAGCTTAGTCGACTCATCCTACGAGCAGTACTTC
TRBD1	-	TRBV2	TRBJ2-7	CASSPDRGLDEQYF	TGTGCCAGCAGCCCAGACAGGGGGCTCGACGAGCAGTACTTC
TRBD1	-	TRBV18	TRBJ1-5	CASSTGTGRQPQHF	TGTGCCAGCTCGACCGGGACAGGGCGACAGCCCCAGCATTTT
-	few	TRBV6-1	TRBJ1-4	CASSALSGATNEKLFF	TGTGCCAGCAGTGCCCTCTCAGGGGCAACTAATGAAAAACTGTTTTTT
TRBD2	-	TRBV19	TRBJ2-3	CASSLDVAGGGDTQYF	TGTGCCAGTAGTTTAGACGTAGCGGGGGGAGGAGATACGCAGTATTTT
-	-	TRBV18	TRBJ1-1	CASSLDSLNTEAFF	TGTGCCAGCTCGCTGGACAGTCTGAACACTGAAGCTTTCTTT
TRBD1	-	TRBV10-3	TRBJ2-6	CAISGTGVGANVLTF	TGTGCCATCAGTGGGACAGGGGTAGGGGCCAACGTCCTGACTTTC
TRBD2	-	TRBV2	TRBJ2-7	CASTTTLTSRREQYF	TGTGCCAGCACCACGACGTTGACTAGCCGGCGGGAGCAGTACTTC